A single T cell receptor (beta chain) is shown here with its context. Antigen specificity is unknown. A much larger clone differs from this one at a single base, so this may be a read error. This sample was taken from a study of OX40 agonist ivuxolimab in advanced cancers. Study information: Patients were given ivuxolimab, an antibody that agonizes OX40 (CD134). Study-level results: At 0.1 to 3.0 mg/kg, clonal expansion of CD4+ and CD8+ blood T cells had occurred by week 6. Mean expanded clone counts were higher in CD8+ than CD4+ T cells.

Data came from immunoSEQ multiplex PCR; TCRdb stores just in-frame clones and leaves some out. The profile shows roughly 100,000 clones, about 83% of them singletons. V shed 0 bases and J 13 bases; nucleotides not matched to a gene: 4. The CDR3 sequence is 13 residues long. The germline CDR1 and CDR2 sequences are SGHNT and YYREEE (reference sequence). Excluded were patients having autoimmune disease history or systemic immunosuppression. The chain carries TRBV5-4 and TRBJ2-7; 13 nucleotides align to TRBD2. The sequence derives from an adult with an advanced solid tumor such as melanoma, head and neck, liver or kidney cancer. The sequencing used CD4+ or CD8+ T cells sorted from blood, collected in a trial of the OX40 agonist ivuxolimab. DNA for the CDR3: TGTGCCAGCAGCTTGGATGGGACTAGCGGGGTCTACTTC. Residues: CASSLDGTSGVYF.